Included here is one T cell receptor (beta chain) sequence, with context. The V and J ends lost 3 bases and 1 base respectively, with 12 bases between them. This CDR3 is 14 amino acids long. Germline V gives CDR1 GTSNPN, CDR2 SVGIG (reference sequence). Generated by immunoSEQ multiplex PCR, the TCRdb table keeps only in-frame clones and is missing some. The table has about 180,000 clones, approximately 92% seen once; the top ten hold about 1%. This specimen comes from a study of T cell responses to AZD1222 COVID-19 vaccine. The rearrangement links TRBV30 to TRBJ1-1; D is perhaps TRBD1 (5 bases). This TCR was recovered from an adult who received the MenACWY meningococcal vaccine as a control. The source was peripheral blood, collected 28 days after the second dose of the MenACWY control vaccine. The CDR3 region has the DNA TGTGCCTGGAGACGGGGCAGCCAGAACACTGAAGCTTTCTTT. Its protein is CAWRRGSQNTEAFF.